These 2 T cell receptor beta chains originate from one sample sequenced in a study of CD8+ T cells in alopecia areata. Treatment reported: oral pan-JAK inhibitor, 5-10 mg twice daily. Sequencing relied on a cDNA template that was reverse transcribed from extracted RNA. Produced via immunoSEQ multiplex PCR; TCRdb's table is partial and in-frame only. This sample has 200,000 to 250,000 clones, with less than 75% found just once. This specimen consisted of CD4+ T cells sorted from blood, obtained at week 4, from a patient treated with tofacitinib. These receptors came from a human donor with alopecia areata.

This clone is a singleton in its sample. This chain uses TRBV25-1 with TRBJ1-6; TRBD1 matches at 9 bases. The CDR3 sequence is 16 residues long. Trimming at V came to 3 bases and at J to 6 bases, leaving 6 bases not matched to a gene. Germline values: CDR1 MGHDK, CDR2 SYGVNS. The CDR3: CASSDEDRGGNSPLHF. In DNA, the CDR3 is TGTGCCAGCAGTGATGAGGACAGGGGAGGTAATTCACCCCTCCACTTT.

CDR3 protein: CAFIGGSGKNIQYF. Here the CDR3 DNA reads TGTGCCTTCATAGGGGGAAGCGGCAAAAACATTCAGTACTTC. The gene calls are TRBV30 and TRBJ2-4; TRBD1 is a possible D gene (6 bases). The CDR3 length is 14 residues. Germline CDR1 GTSNPN, CDR2 SVGIG (reference sequence). Trimming stripped 7 bases from V and 3 bases from J, with 16 bases between.